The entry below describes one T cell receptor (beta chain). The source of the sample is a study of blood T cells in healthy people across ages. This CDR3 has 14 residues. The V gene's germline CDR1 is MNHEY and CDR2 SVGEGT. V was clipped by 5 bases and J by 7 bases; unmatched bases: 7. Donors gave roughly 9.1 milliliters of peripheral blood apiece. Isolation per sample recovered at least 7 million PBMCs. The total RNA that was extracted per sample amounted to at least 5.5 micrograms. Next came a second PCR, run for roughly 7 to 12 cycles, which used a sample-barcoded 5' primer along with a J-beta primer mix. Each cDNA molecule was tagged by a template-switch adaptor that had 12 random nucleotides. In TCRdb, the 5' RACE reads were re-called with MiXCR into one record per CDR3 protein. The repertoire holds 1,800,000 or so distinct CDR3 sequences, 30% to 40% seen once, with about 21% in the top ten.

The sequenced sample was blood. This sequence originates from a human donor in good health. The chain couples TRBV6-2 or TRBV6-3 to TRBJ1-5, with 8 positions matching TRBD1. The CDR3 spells CASSRTGQFQPQHF. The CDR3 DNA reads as TGTGCCAGCAGTAGGACAGGGCAGTTCCAGCCCCAGCATTTT.